The clone carrying this T cell receptor (beta chain) occurred a few times. Its antigen is as yet unknown. TCRdb called the RT-PCR reads again in MiXCR, with one record for every CDR3 protein. The top ten hold 7.6% of the sample, which has about 650,000 distinct CDR3 sequences, 12% to 15% seen once. This specimen belongs to a study of response to subunit inactivated influenza vaccine. Findings and limits, study-wide: Seasonal influenza vaccination, on each occasion, was suggested by the authors to recruit few new T cells.

Germline CDR1 and CDR2: DFQATT and SNEGSKA (reference sequence). CDR3 length: 14 amino acids. The V and J ends lost 5 bases and 0 bases respectively, with 11 bases between them. The sequencing used PBMCs from blood, collected 14 to 15 days before vaccination. The rearrangement joins TRBV20-1 to TRBJ2-1, with a weak D call TRBD2 (6 bases). The sequence came from a man aged 50 or older who received an inactivated influenza vaccine. CDR3 sequence reads: CSAVAGSSYNEQFF. CDR3 nucleotide sequence: TGCAGTGCTGTTGCGGGGAGCTCCTACAATGAGCAGTTCTTC.